Presented here are 30 T cell receptor beta chains from one specimen sequenced in a study of cytomegalovirus exposure and HLA in healthy donors. Some clones are missing from TCRdb's copy, which holds only in-frame ones; the method was immunoSEQ multiplex PCR. Of about 200,000 clones listed, around 80% are singletons. Sequenced: PBMCs. The receptors here all came from a woman in her thirties in good health and CMV-seropositive.

This rearrangement joins TRBV7-2 to TRBJ2-3; tentative D call: TRBD1 (5 bases). In germline, CDR1 is SGHTA, CDR2 FQGNSA. The CDR3 loop spans 16 amino acids. V lost 5 bases and J lost 0, with 15 bases in between. The CDR3 DNA sequence: TGTGCCAGCAGCCCCCAGGGAAGAGGTAGCACAGATACGCAGTATTTT. Translation: CASSPQGRGSTDTQYF.

CDR3: CASRRGLTEAFF. The CDR3 DNA is TGTGCCAGCAGGAGGGGGTTGACTGAAGCTTTCTTT. The chain carries TRBV6-1 and TRBJ1-1; D might be TRBD1 (6 bases). The length of the CDR3 is 12 residues. Between the trimmed V and J ends, which lost 6 bases and 5 bases, there was a span of 10 bases. Germline V gene lookup returns CDR1 MNHNS and CDR2 SASEGT.

The V gene is TRBV27, the J gene TRBJ2-7; D gene ambiguous. The V end was cut by 3 bases, the J end by 6 bases, with 15 bases between. CDR3 size: 14 residues. The germline V gene encodes CDR1 MNHEY and CDR2 SMNVEV (reference sequence). The CDR3 sequence is CASSFLDSGGEQYF. CDR3 nucleotide sequence: TGTGCCAGCAGTTTTCTTGACTCCGGCGGCGAGCAGTACTTC.

This clone is a singleton in its sample. The chain recombines TRBV18 with TRBJ2-1; D may be TRBD2 (6 bases). Germline V CDR1 and CDR2: KGHSH, LQKENI. V gave up 3 bases and J gave up 10 bases, with 7 bases separating them. The CDR3 extends over 11 amino acids. The CDR3 nucleotides are TGTGCCAGCTCACCGGAGGGCGAGCAGTTCTTC. This sequence encodes CASSPEGEQFF. The complete variable domain, with remaining parts taken from reference TRBV18 and TRBJ2-1, reads NAGVMQNPRHLVRRRGQEARLRCSPMKGHSHVYWYRQLPEEGLKFMVYLQKENIIDESGMPKERFSAEFPKEGPSILRIQQVVRGDSAAYFCASSPEGEQFFGPGTRLTVL.

The chain employs TRBV18 and TRBJ2-3; TRBD1 might be the D (6 bases). Trimming removed 3 bases from V and 6 bases from J, with 10 bases in between. The CDR3 has 13 residues. CDR1 and CDR2 (germline): KGHSH, LQKENI. CDR3 residues: CASSPDRRDTQYF. The CDR3 nucleotides read TGTGCCAGCTCACCTGACAGGAGGGATACGCAGTATTTT. The whole variable domain, filled in from reference TRBV18 and TRBJ2-3, reads NAGVMQNPRHLVRRRGQEARLRCSPMKGHSHVYWYRQLPEEGLKFMVYLQKENIIDESGMPKERFSAEFPKEGPSILRIQQVVRGDSAAYFCASSPDRRDTQYFGPGTRLTVL.

The V and J genes are TRBV18 and TRBJ1-1; D may be TRBD1 (5 bases). V was pared by 2 bases and J by 1 base, with 8 bases between. The CDR3 extends over 14 amino acids. Germline loops: CDR1 KGHSH, CDR2 LQKENI. CDR3 region: CASSPVQANTEAFF. The DNA of the CDR3 is TGTGCCAGCTCACCAGTACAGGCGAACACTGAAGCTTTCTTT.

The rearrangement uses TRBV5-4 and TRBJ2-3; D possibly corresponds to TRBD2 (5 bases). The CDR3 length is 16 residues. Germline V lookup: CDR1 SGHNT, CDR2 YYREEE (reference sequence). V gave up 2 bases and J gave up 6 bases, with 19 bases separating them. The chain's CDR3 is CASSFLGSSVFDTQYF. The CDR3 DNA is TGTGCCAGCAGCTTTTTGGGGAGTTCCGTTTTCGATACGCAGTATTTT.

This clone was counted a few times. The chain combines TRBV29-1 with TRBJ1-2; TRBD1 might be the D (6 bases). V dropped 3 bases and J dropped 5 bases, with 13 bases sitting between them. Germline lookup yields CDR1 SQVTM and CDR2 ANQGSEA. This CDR3 contains 13 residues. DNA of the CDR3: TGCAGCGTTGAGGGGGCCAAATCTTATGGCTACACCTTC. This codes for CSVEGAKSYGYTF.

V is TRBV7-3 and J is TRBJ2-1; a possible D gene is TRBD2 (5 bases). V was trimmed by 5 bases and J by 7 bases, leaving 12 bases between them. The CDR3 runs to 13 residues. CDR1 SGHTA and CDR2 FQGTGA come from the germline V gene. CDR3 bases: TGTGCCAGCAGCCCCGGATCGGGGAATGAGCAGTTCTTC. Translating it yields CASSPGSGNEQFF.

This rearrangement joins TRBV5-1 to TRBJ2-7; 9 bases are a match to TRBD1. Germline CDR1 is SGHRS and CDR2 is YFSETQ. V dropped 2 bases and J dropped 3; count of bases not matched to a gene: 3. This CDR3 spans 14 amino acids. The CDR3 here is CASSFRDRDYEQYF. DNA of the CDR3: TGCGCCAGCAGCTTCCGGGACAGGGACTACGAGCAGTACTTC.

V and J are TRBV28 and TRBJ1-5; TRBD1 matches 7 bases. The V gene's germline CDR1 is MDHEN and CDR2 SYDVKM. The CDR3 loop spans 16 amino acids. Losses at the gene ends were 2 bases for V and 3 bases for J; bases not matched to a gene: 7. In DNA, the CDR3 is TGTGCCAGCAGTTTAGGAAGGGGGCTTACCAATCAGCCCCAGCATTTT. Translating it yields CASSLGRGLTNQPQHF.

V gene TRBV7-3 combines with J gene TRBJ2-2; D is unclear. V lost 3 bases, J lost 6 bases, and 14 bases lay in between. Germline V CDR1 and CDR2: SGHTA, FQGTGA. The CDR3 is 15 amino acids. The CDR3 loop reads CASSLQQAGAGELFF. CDR3 DNA: TGTGCCAGCAGCTTGCAGCAGGCCGGCGCCGGGGAGCTGTTTTTT. The variable domain in full, completed from reference TRBV7-3 and TRBJ2-2, reads GAGVSQTPSNKVTEKGKYVELRCDPISGHTALYWYRQSLGQGPEFLIYFQGTGAADDSGLPNDRFFAVRPEGSVSTLKIQRTERGDSAVYLCASSLQQAGAGELFFGEGSRLTVL.

This clone occurred once. V usage is TRBV5-4 and J usage is TRBJ2-6; D uncertain. V lost 7 bases and J 4 bases, leaving 15 bases between the germline ends. Germline V CDR1 and CDR2: SGHNT, YYREEE (reference sequence). The CDR3 runs 15 residues. CDR3 loop: CASVSEPPGANVLTF. CDR3 sequence (DNA): TGTGCCAGCGTAAGCGAGCCCCCAGGGGCCAACGTCCTGACTTTC.

This clone was seen at least ten times. The chain employs TRBV2 and TRBJ1-5; 8 nucleotides align to TRBD1. V dropped 7 bases and J dropped 4; count of bases not matched to a gene: 6. This CDR3 is 14 amino acids long. CDR1 and CDR2 (germline): SNHLY, FYNNEI. The DNA of the CDR3 is TGTGCCAGCACCTACGGACAGGGAAATCAGCCCCAGCATTTT. Translating it yields CASTYGQGNQPQHF.

The gene calls are TRBV6-5 and TRBJ1-1, with D perhaps TRBD1 (6 bases). This CDR3 contains 13 residues. Trimming took 5 bases from V and 0 from J, leaving 7 bases between them. Germline V gene lookup returns CDR1 MNHEY and CDR2 SVGAGI. CDR3 bases: TGTGCCAGCAGTGGACAGCTGAACACTGAAGCTTTCTTT. It encodes CASSGQLNTEAFF.

The chain carries TRBV2 and TRBJ2-7, with D perhaps TRBD1 (5 bases). CDR3 length: 14 amino acids. V lost 7 bases and J 0 bases, leaving 13 bases between the germline ends. Germline CDR1 is SNHLY and CDR2 is FYNNEI. The CDR3 region has the DNA TGTGCCAGCAAAGATACAGGAACCTCCTACGAGCAGTACTTC. This sequence encodes CASKDTGTSYEQYF.

This clone was picked up a small number of times. The chain combines TRBV10-3 with TRBJ1-5, with 9 bases matching TRBD1. Looked up from germline, CDR1 is ENHRY and CDR2 is SYGVKD. This CDR3 has 13 amino acids. V was pared by 8 bases and J by 7 bases, with 6 bases of the junction left unmatched. The CDR3 reads CAIGGTGQQPQHF. In DNA, the CDR3 is TGTGCCATCGGGGGGACAGGGCAGCAGCCCCAGCATTTT.

The CDR3 region is CASSYSGSYNEQFF. CDR3 DNA sequence: TGTGCCAGCTCGTATAGCGGGTCCTACAATGAGCAGTTCTTC. The rearrangement uses TRBV6-5 and TRBJ2-1; 7 bases are shared with TRBD2. Per germline, CDR1 MNHEY and CDR2 SVGAGI. The CDR3 sequence is 14 residues long. V was pared by 8 bases and J by 1 base, with 5 bases of the junction left unmatched.

This clone was observed a handful of times. The same CDR3 is also encoded by other DNA sequences in this sample. This sequence joins TRBV7-8 and TRBJ2-3, with D possibly being TRBD1 (5 bases). CDR3 length equals 13 residues. Per the germline V gene, CDR1 is SGHVS and CDR2 is FQNEAQ. The V end lost 3 bases, the J end lost 4 bases, and 8 bases lay between the germline ends. The CDR3 is CASSFSGPDTQYF. The CDR3 region has the DNA TGTGCCAGCAGCTTTTCAGGGCCAGATACGCAGTATTTT.

This clone was observed a few times. The genes are TRBV28 and TRBJ1-2, with D unresolved. CDR1 MDHEN and CDR2 SYDVKM come from the germline V gene. Trimming removed 4 bases from V and 4 bases from J, with 4 bases in between. The length of the CDR3 is 11 residues. CDR3 amino acids: CASSSTYGYTF. CDR3 bases: TGTGCCAGCAGTTCTACCTATGGCTACACCTTC.

The chain combines TRBV6-5 with TRBJ1-2, with a possible D match to TRBD1 (5 bases). CDR3 length: 13 amino acids. Trimming stripped 7 bases from V and 8 bases from J, with 17 bases between. Germline values: CDR1 MNHEY, CDR2 SVGAGI. CDR3 DNA sequence: TGTGCCAGCACCCCGGGACTCGGGAGGGGCTACACCTTC. It specifies CASTPGLGRGYTF.

The J gene is TRBJ2-1, the V gene TRBV25-1; 10 positions agree with TRBD2. Germline values: CDR1 MGHDK, CDR2 SYGVNS. This CDR3 region has 17 residues. With V trimmed by 8 bases and J by 4 bases, 14 bases remained unmatched. CDR3 loop: CASVPITGTSEYNEQFF. The CDR3 region has the DNA TGTGCCAGCGTGCCCATTACCGGGACTAGCGAGTACAATGAGCAGTTCTTC.

This clone was recorded once. The chain joins TRBV6-5 to TRBJ1-1; D perhaps matches TRBD1 (6 bases). Germline CDR1 MNHEY, CDR2 SVGAGI. The CDR3 loop spans 14 amino acids. Trimming left V 5 bases short and J 0 bases short, with 10 bases between. The CDR3 reads CASSPRTVNTEAFF. DNA of the CDR3: TGTGCCAGCAGTCCGAGGACAGTGAACACTGAAGCTTTCTTT.

This chain joins TRBV2 and TRBJ1-1, with 7 nucleotides matching TRBD1. Trimming cost V 4 bases and J 3 bases; bases outside gene matches: 5. CDR3 length: 14 amino acids. Per germline, CDR1 SNHLY and CDR2 FYNNEI. Here the CDR3 DNA reads TGTGCCAGCAGTGCGGACAGGAGGGACACTGAAGCTTTCTTT. This codes for CASSADRRDTEAFF.

CDR3 nucleotide sequence: TGTGCCAGCAGCATCGGACAGGGTTTGGAAGCTTTCTTT. Its protein is CASSIGQGLEAFF. V is TRBV5-4 and J is TRBJ1-1, with TRBD1 matching over 8 bases. V shed 4 bases and J 8 bases; nucleotides not matched to a gene: 7. The CDR3 is 13 residues long. Germline V gene data show CDR1 as SGHNT and CDR2 as YYREEE (reference sequence). Combining the CDR3 with reference TRBV5-4 and TRBJ1-1 gives the whole variable domain ETGVTQSPTHLIKTRGQQVTLRCSSQSGHNTVSWYQQALGQGPQFIFQYYREEENGRGNFPPRFSGLQFPNYSSELNVNALELDDSALYLCASSIGQGLEAFFGQGTRLTVV.

This rearrangement joins TRBV28 to TRBJ1-2; a weak D match, TRBD1 (5 bases). This CDR3 has 16 amino acids. Germline V gives CDR1 MDHEN, CDR2 SYDVKM. Between the trimmed V and J ends, which lost 3 bases and 8 bases, there was a span of 22 bases. For the CDR3, the DNA is TGTGCCAGCAGTTTCGGAGTAGGGGAAGCTCAAGGCGGCTACACCTTC. Translated: CASSFGVGEAQGGYTF.

This clone was counted once. The V gene is TRBV7-2, the J gene TRBJ2-3; the match to TRBD2 covers 7 bases. The J segment lost 4 bases and the V segment lost 2 bases, leaving 3 bases of the junction unmatched. The CDR3 is made up of 14 amino acids. The germline gives CDR1 SGHTA, CDR2 FQGNSA. CDR3 sequence reads: CASSLWGGADTQYF. Written as DNA, the CDR3 is TGTGCCAGCAGCTTATGGGGGGGTGCAGATACGCAGTATTTT.

The chain carries TRBV5-6 and TRBJ1-2, with D tentatively TRBD1 (5 bases). The CDR3 spans 14 residues. V was pared by 0 bases and J by 5 bases, with 11 bases between. The germline V gene encodes CDR1 SGHDT and CDR2 YYEEEE. CDR3 DNA: TGTGCCAGCAGCTTGGGACAGAAGATATATGGCTACACCTTC. Translation: CASSLGQKIYGYTF.

The gene calls are TRBV7-6 and TRBJ2-7; 8 bases agree with TRBD1. Per germline, CDR1 SGHVS and CDR2 FNYEAQ. The CDR3 totals 14 residues. Trimming at V came to 5 bases and at J to 4 bases, leaving 7 bases not matched to a gene. CDR3 bases: TGTGCCAGCAGCCTGGACAGGGCTGGTTACGAGCAGTACTTC. Translating it yields CASSLDRAGYEQYF.

The CDR3 DNA sequence: TGTGCCAGCCGCCCCGGGACAGGGGTTGGCAATGAGCAGTTCTTC. Its translation is CASRPGTGVGNEQFF. The chain links TRBV27 to TRBJ2-1; 10 nucleotides agree with TRBD1. This CDR3 is 15 amino acids long. The V gene end was trimmed by 8 bases and the J gene end by 6 bases; junction bases not matched to a gene: 10. CDR1 and CDR2 from the germline V gene are MNHEY and SMNVEV (reference sequence).